Presented here are 26 T cell receptor beta chains from one specimen sequenced in a study of T-cell memory formation after mild COVID-19. Each CDR3 protein gets one entry after TCRdb re-called the 5' RACE reads with MiXCR. This table has approximately 250,000 distinct CDR3 sequences, approximately 15% appearing once. Sequencing was carried out using PBMCs or a T cell subset sorted from them (not recorded which). The source is an adult woman who had mild COVID-19 (a few samples of this study predate the infection). Cell type and time point are not known.

This clonotype occurred a few times. The DNA for the CDR3 is TGTGCCAGCAGTTTCGGTGGTTGGCAAAGAGCTTTCTTT. Translating it yields CASSFGGWQRAFF. The J gene is TRBJ1-1, the V gene TRBV12-3 or TRBV12-4, with D hard to call. The CDR3 is made up of 13 amino acids. The ends were cut back, 3 bases at V and 10 bases at J, with 15 bases in the middle.

This clonotype was observed at least ten times. V usage is TRBV27 and J usage is TRBJ2-7; D is perhaps TRBD2 (5 bases). Germline CDR1 is MNHEY and CDR2 is SMNVEV (reference sequence). CDR3 length equals 15 residues. The V end was cut by 3 bases, the J end by 0 bases, with 12 bases between. CDR3 DNA: TGTGCCAGCAGTTTCTCGGACGGAGGCTCCTACGAGCAGTACTTC. Translation gives CASSFSDGGSYEQYF.

This clonotype came up a few times. This chain connects TRBV6-2 or TRBV6-3 to TRBJ2-5; perhaps TRBD2 as D (5 bases). Trimming took off 8 bases at V and 7 bases at J, with 14 bases between the two ends. This CDR3 comprises 12 residues. Germline V gene sequence: CDR1 MNHEY, CDR2 SVGEGT. This CDR3 reads CASAYTRGTQYF. CDR3 DNA sequence: TGTGCCAGCGCTTACACACGGGGGACCCAGTACTTC.

The rearrangement links TRBV15 to TRBJ2-5; 15 bases agree with TRBD2. The CDR3 consists of 18 residues. The V and J ends lost 3 bases and 4 bases, in that order; junction bases with no gene match: 9. Germline CDR1 is LNHNV and CDR2 is YYDKDF (reference sequence). This CDR3 reads CATSSLPWTSGGGETQYF. The CDR3 bases are TGTGCCACCAGCAGCTTACCATGGACTAGCGGGGGGGGAGAGACCCAGTACTTC. The complete variable domain, with remaining parts taken from reference TRBV15 and TRBJ2-5, reads DAMVIQNPRYQVTQFGKPVTLSCSQTLNHNVMYWYQQKSSQAPKLLFHYYDKDFNNEADTPDNFQSRRPNTSFCFLDIRSPGLGDTAMYLCATSSLPWTSGGGETQYFGPGTRLLVL.

This clonotype has only a few counts. The V gene is TRBV6-1, the J gene TRBJ2-3, with 9 bases that match TRBD2. The ends lost 0 bases at V and 5 bases at J; junction bases unmatched: 9. The CDR3 covers 17 residues. From germline, CDR1 is MNHNS and CDR2 SASEGT. The CDR3 nucleotides read TGTGCCAGCAGTGAAGCCCTGCGGGAGGGCCGGAGAGATACGCAGTATTTT. It yields the protein CASSEALREGRRDTQYF.

The sample holds a few counts of this clonotype. The V call is TRBV15, the J call TRBJ2-3, with 7 nucleotides matching TRBD2. The J segment lost 3 bases and the V segment lost 1 base, leaving 7 bases of the junction unmatched. The V gene's germline CDR1 is LNHNV and CDR2 YYDKDF (reference sequence). This CDR3 region has 16 residues. For the CDR3, the DNA is TGTGCCACCAGCAGAGGGAGCGGGATCAGAACAGATACGCAGTATTTT. This gives the protein CATSRGSGIRTDTQYF.

Only a few counts were recorded for this clonotype. The chain uses TRBV6-2 or TRBV6-3 and TRBJ1-1; 8 nucleotides line up with TRBD1. V lost 4 bases, J lost 6 bases, and 7 bases stayed unmatched. There are 14 residues in the CDR3. Germline V gene sequence: CDR1 MNHEY, CDR2 SVGEGT. The CDR3 region is CASSWGDRSAEAFF. The CDR3 nucleotides are TGTGCCAGCAGTTGGGGGGACAGGAGCGCTGAAGCTTTCTTT.

The chain combines TRBV21-1 with TRBJ1-1; the table's D call, TRBD1, has no DNA check behind it. TRBV21-1 is a pseudogene segment. The length of the CDR3 is 15 residues. Here the CDR3 DNA reads TGTGCCAGCAGCATGAGGGGACACATGAACACTGAAGCTTTCTTT. Translated: CASSMRGHMNTEAFF.

This clonotype came up many times. The chain couples TRBV7-2 to TRBJ2-5, with D perhaps assigned TRBD1 or TRBD2 (5 bases each). The V gene lost 5 bases and the J gene lost 2 bases, with 9 bases spanning the gap. CDR1 is SGHTA and CDR2 is FQGNSA in the germline V gene. The CDR3 sequence is 13 residues long. CDR3 in DNA: TGTGCCAGCAGCCGAGGGGTACAAGAGACCCAGTACTTC. This translates into CASSRGVQETQYF.

This clonotype came up a few times. The chain carries TRBV4-2 and TRBJ1-1, with D tentatively TRBD1 (5 bases). V shed 0 bases and J shed 4 bases, with 15 bases lying between them. The CDR3 loop spans 16 amino acids. Germline CDR1 and CDR2: LGHNA and YNFKEQ. CDR3 loop: CASSQDLGSGGTEAFF. The CDR3 DNA reads as TGTGCCAGCAGCCAAGATCTGGGCAGCGGGGGCACTGAAGCTTTCTTT.

In its sample, this clonotype was seen a few times. V and J are TRBV12-3 or TRBV12-4 and TRBJ2-7; D remains ambiguous. The CDR3 sequence is 13 residues long. Trimming cost V 3 bases and J 0 bases, with 6 bases left between them. The CDR3 nucleotides read TGTGCCAGCAGTTTCAGCAGCTCCTACGAGCAGTACTTC. Translating it yields CASSFSSSYEQYF.

V usage is TRBV5-1 and J usage is TRBJ2-5; 10 positions match TRBD2. Per germline, CDR1 SGHRS and CDR2 YFSETQ. This CDR3 has 16 amino acids. Trimming cost V 4 bases and J 4 bases; bases outside gene matches: 10. Written as DNA, the CDR3 is TGCGCCAGCAGCCAACAGGCCAGCGGGGGGGCAGAGACCCAGTACTTC. Amino acids: CASSQQASGGAETQYF.

This clonotype occurred a few times. The J gene is TRBJ2-5, the V gene TRBV6-6; 10 nucleotides align to TRBD2. This CDR3 is built from 15 residues. V shed 6 bases, J shed 1 base, and the junction held 5 bases outside the gene matches. From germline, CDR1 is MNHNY and CDR2 SVGAGI (reference sequence). CDR3 sequence: CASRPSGGPQETQYF. The CDR3 DNA sequence: TGTGCCAGCAGACCTAGCGGGGGCCCCCAAGAGACCCAGTACTTC.

This clonotype was seen ten or more times. The gene calls are TRBV3-1 and TRBJ2-5, with TRBD2 matching 12 bases. This CDR3 has 15 residues. With V trimmed by 4 bases and J by 2 bases, 2 bases remained unmatched. Germline V CDR1 and CDR2: LGHDT, YNNKEL (reference sequence). DNA of the CDR3: TGTGCCAGCAGCCCAGGACTAGCGGGACAAGAGACCCAGTACTTC. Translation: CASSPGLAGQETQYF.

The chain recombines TRBV4-2 with TRBJ2-2; D unclear. The CDR3 sequence is 15 residues long. Germline V lookup: CDR1 LGHNA, CDR2 YNFKEQ. The V end lost 0 bases, the J end lost 3 bases, and 8 bases lay between the germline ends. CDR3 sequence: CASSQDLVDTGELFF. DNA for the CDR3: TGTGCCAGCAGCCAAGATTTAGTTGACACCGGGGAGCTGTTTTTT.

CDR3 nucleotide sequence: TGTGCCAGCAGTTCGGGCCCTAGCACAGATACGCAGTATTTT. Its protein is CASSSGPSTDTQYF. This chain uses TRBV12-3 or TRBV12-4 with TRBJ2-3; D remains ambiguous. The CDR3 loop spans 14 amino acids. Trimming cost V 4 bases and J 0 bases, with 8 bases left between them.

The V gene is TRBV7-9, the J gene TRBJ2-7; D may match TRBD1 or TRBD2 (6 bases each). The CDR3 extends over 15 amino acids. With 0 bases removed from V and 6 bases from J, the gap between germline ends came to 15 bases. CDR1 and CDR2 from the germline V gene are SEHNR and FQNEAQ (reference sequence). The CDR3 is CASSLADRWGVEQYF. The CDR3 DNA reads as TGTGCCAGCAGCTTAGCGGACAGATGGGGGGTCGAGCAGTACTTC.

This rearrangement joins TRBV5-1 to TRBJ2-3, with 7 positions matching TRBD1. Germline V gene data show CDR1 as SGHRS and CDR2 as YFSETQ. J was trimmed by 3 bases and V by 2 bases; bases with no gene match: 9. This CDR3 comprises 16 residues. The CDR3 here is CASSFITQGWTDTQYF. The DNA for the CDR3 is TGCGCCAGCAGCTTTATCACACAGGGGTGGACAGATACGCAGTATTTT.

This clonotype was recorded a few times. This sequence joins TRBV20-1 and TRBJ1-2; weak D call: TRBD1 (5 bases). V was pared by 2 bases and J by 6 bases, with 19 bases between. The CDR3 totals 15 residues. Germline V CDR1 and CDR2: DFQATT, SNEGSKA (reference sequence). CDR3 sequence: CSARPTVDSADGYTF. As DNA, the CDR3 is TGCAGTGCTAGACCAACTGTCGACAGCGCGGATGGCTACACCTTC.

This clonotype was seen only a few times. This chain connects TRBV10-3 to TRBJ1-5; D is unclear. The germline V and J ends were trimmed by 6 bases and 6 bases, with 12 bases remaining between them. CDR3 size: 13 residues. The germline CDR1 and CDR2 sequences are ENHRY and SYGVKD. The CDR3 bases are TGTGCCATCAGAGATTTACTGGGTCAGCCCCAGCATTTT. This gives the protein CAIRDLLGQPQHF.

This clonotype has only a few counts. This sequence joins TRBV5-1 and TRBJ2-5, with TRBD2 matching 11 bases. There are 16 residues in the CDR3. Trimming at V came to 2 bases and at J to 7 bases, leaving 10 bases not matched to a gene. CDR1 and CDR2 (germline): SGHRS, YFSETQ. CDR3 loop: CASSLVISGGEATQYF. In nucleotides, the CDR3 is TGCGCCAGCAGCTTAGTGATTAGCGGGGGGGAAGCGACCCAGTACTTC.

The CDR3 is CASSLPLIPSGSPSTDTQYF. CDR3 nucleotides: TGTGCCAGCAGCTTACCCCTAATCCCTAGCGGGAGCCCTAGCACAGATACGCAGTATTTT. The chain has TRBV11-2 and TRBJ2-3; 10 bases map to TRBD2. Trimming removed 2 bases from V and 0 bases from J; junction bases left unmatched: 14. The CDR3 is made up of 20 amino acids. Germline CDR1 and CDR2: SGHAT and FQNNGV.

The chain links TRBV3-1 to TRBJ2-7, with D possibly being TRBD1 or TRBD2 (6 bases each). The length of the CDR3 is 15 residues. Trimming took off 2 bases at V and 1 base at J, with 12 bases between the two ends. The germline CDR1 and CDR2 sequences are LGHDT and YNNKEL (reference sequence). The CDR3 nucleotides read TGTGCCAGCAGCCAAAGGGGGACTCCTTCCTACGAGCAGTACTTC. It codes for CASSQRGTPSYEQYF.

J is TRBJ1-2 and V is TRBV20-1, with 11 bases identical to TRBD1. The CDR3 has 14 amino acids. The junction had 3 bases not matched to a gene; V was cut back by 3 bases and J by 3 bases. The germline V gene has CDR1 DFQATT and CDR2 SNEGSKA (reference sequence). CDR3 nucleotides: TGCAGTGCTAGTCGGACAGGGGGCGACTATGGCTACACCTTC. Its translation: CSASRTGGDYGYTF.

The chain employs TRBV12-3 or TRBV12-4 and TRBJ2-7, with 10 bases lining up with TRBD1. This CDR3 contains 15 residues. V gave up 5 bases and J gave up 4 bases; unmatched junction bases: 8. CDR3 in amino acids: CASSATGQGRYEQYF. The CDR3 DNA reads as TGTGCCAGCAGTGCCACGGGACAGGGGAGGTACGAGCAGTACTTC.

Many counts were recorded for this clonotype. The chain employs TRBV7-2 and TRBJ2-6, with 7 bases aligning to TRBD1. The germline gives CDR1 SGHTA, CDR2 FQGNSA. V was pared by 5 bases and J by 2 bases, with 3 bases of the junction left unmatched. CDR3 size: 15 residues. The DNA for the CDR3 is TGTGCCAGCAGCAACACAGGGGCTGGGGCCAACGTCCTGACTTTC. It is translated as CASSNTGAGANVLTF.